This T cell receptor beta chain stems from a study of T cells in Graves' hyperthyroidism and ophthalmopathy. Researchers defined stable Graves' hyperthyroidism as no ophthalmopathy progression within 18 months. A patient was excluded if there was uncontrolled infection, other autoimmune disease, pregnancy or lactation. From 10 ml of fresh peripheral blood, PBMCs were isolated. The V gene end was trimmed by 6 bases and the J gene end by 10 bases; junction bases not matched to a gene: 9. This CDR3 comprises 13 residues. The TCR beta CDR3 regions underwent amplification using RNA transcripts as the source. HTBI primers were employed in a first-round RT-PCR of the TCR CDR3. One entry per CDR3 protein results from TCRdb running MiXCR on the multiplex PCR reads. The sample gives fewer than 900,000 distinct CDR3 sequences, 15% to 20% of which show up once; under 10% is in the top ten. This clonotype was counted many times.

The gene calls are TRBV12-3 or TRBV12-4 and TRBJ2-5; 9 bases map to TRBD1. The origin of this receptor is a man aged 18 to 30 with Graves' hyperthyroidism. The sample was blood. Here the CDR3 reads CASSGTGLVIQYF. The DNA for the CDR3 is TGTGCCAGCAGCGGGACAGGGCTCGTCATCCAGTACTTC.